This T cell receptor beta chain was found in a study of identical twins. Study conclusions and caveats: The authors drew conclusions from cross-sectional statistical analysis rather than following the same donors. The abundant beta clonotypes from cord blood had fewer insertions, and memory repertoires had none of this. The models gave estimates that fell short of the out-of-frame TCR alpha sharing seen in monozygotic twins.

A single record per CDR3 protein comes from TCRdb applying MiXCR to the 5' RACE reads. Altogether some 630,000 distinct CDR3 sequences are present, around 7.4% being singletons, with the ten largest covering roughly 1.6%. The donors were all healthy and Caucasian. Comment on this clonotype: Its antigen is undetermined.

J gave up 7 bases and V 2 bases, and 9 bases lay outside the gene matches. The CDR3 is made up of 18 amino acids. CDR1 LGHDT and CDR2 YNNKEL come from the germline V gene (reference sequence). This same sample was also part of a study on yellow fever vaccine responses in identical twins.

The source material was PBMCs. This TCR came from a woman in her late teens or twenties in good health. The rearrangement links TRBV3-1 to TRBJ2-2, with TRBD2 matching over 14 bases. The CDR3 DNA follows: TGTGCCAGCAGCCAACCTGGACTAGCGGGAGGAATTGGCGGGGAGCTGTTTTTT. Its protein is CASSQPGLAGGIGGELFF.